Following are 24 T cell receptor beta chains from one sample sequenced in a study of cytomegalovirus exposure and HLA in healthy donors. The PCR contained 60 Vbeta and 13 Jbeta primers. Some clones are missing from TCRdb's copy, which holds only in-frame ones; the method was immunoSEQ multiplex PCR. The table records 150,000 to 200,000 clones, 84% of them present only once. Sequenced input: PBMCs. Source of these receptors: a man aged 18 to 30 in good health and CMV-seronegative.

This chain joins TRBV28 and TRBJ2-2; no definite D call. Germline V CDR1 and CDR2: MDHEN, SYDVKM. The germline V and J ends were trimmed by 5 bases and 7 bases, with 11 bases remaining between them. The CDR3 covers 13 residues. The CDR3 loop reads CASSPMTRGELFF. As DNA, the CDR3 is TGTGCCAGCAGTCCGATGACTCGCGGGGAGCTGTTTTTT.

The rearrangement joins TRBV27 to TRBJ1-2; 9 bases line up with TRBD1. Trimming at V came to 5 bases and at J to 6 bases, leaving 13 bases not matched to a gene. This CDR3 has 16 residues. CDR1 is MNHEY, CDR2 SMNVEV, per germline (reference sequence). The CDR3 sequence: CASSPAGQGTGDGYTF. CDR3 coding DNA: TGTGCCAGCAGTCCGGCGGGACAGGGAACGGGGGATGGCTACACCTTC.

The CDR3 nucleotides read TGTGCCAGCTCACTAACACAGGGGGCAAAAGAGACCCAGTACTTC. It yields the protein CASSLTQGAKETQYF. The genes are TRBV18 and TRBJ2-5; 9 bases are a match to TRBD1. Germline assignment: CDR1 KGHSH and CDR2 LQKENI. This CDR3 has 15 residues. With 4 bases clipped from V and 3 bases from J, the junction kept 6 bases outside the gene matches. Full variable domain (remainder filled in from reference TRBV18 and TRBJ2-5): NAGVMQNPRHLVRRRGQEARLRCSPMKGHSHVYWYRQLPEEGLKFMVYLQKENIIDESGMPKERFSAEFPKEGPSILRIQQVVRGDSAAYFCASSLTQGAKETQYFGPGTRLLVL.

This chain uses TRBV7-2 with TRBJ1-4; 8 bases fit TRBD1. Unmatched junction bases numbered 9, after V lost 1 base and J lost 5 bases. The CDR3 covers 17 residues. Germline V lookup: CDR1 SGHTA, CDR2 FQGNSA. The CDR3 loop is CASSLVGLNRGNEKLFF. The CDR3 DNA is TGTGCCAGCAGCTTAGTGGGTCTTAACAGGGGGAATGAAAAACTGTTTTTT. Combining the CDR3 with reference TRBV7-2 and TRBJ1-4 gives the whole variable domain GAGVSQSPSNKVTEKGKDVELRCDPISGHTALYWYRQSLGQGLEFLIYFQGNSAPDKSGLPSDRFSAERTGGSVSTLTIQRTQQEDSAVYLCASSLVGLNRGNEKLFFGSGTQLSVL.

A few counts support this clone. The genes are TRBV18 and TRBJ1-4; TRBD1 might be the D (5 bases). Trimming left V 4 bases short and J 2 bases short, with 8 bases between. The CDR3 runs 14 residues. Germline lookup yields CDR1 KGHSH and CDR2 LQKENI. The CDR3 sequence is CASSLQGTNEKLFF. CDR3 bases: TGTGCCAGCTCACTCCAGGGTACTAATGAAAAACTGTTTTTT.

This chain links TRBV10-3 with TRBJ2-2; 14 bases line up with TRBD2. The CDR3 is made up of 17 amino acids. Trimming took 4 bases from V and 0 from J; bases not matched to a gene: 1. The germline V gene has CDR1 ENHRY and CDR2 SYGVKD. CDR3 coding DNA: TGTGCCATCAGTGGACTAGCGGGGGGGTCGAACACCGGGGAGCTGTTTTTT. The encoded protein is CAISGLAGGSNTGELFF.

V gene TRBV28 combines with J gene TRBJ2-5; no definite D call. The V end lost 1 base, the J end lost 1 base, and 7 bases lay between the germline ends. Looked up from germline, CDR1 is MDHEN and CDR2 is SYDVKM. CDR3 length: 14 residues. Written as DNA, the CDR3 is TGTGCCAGCAGTTTATTGGTCAGCCAAGAGACCCAGTACTTC. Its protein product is CASSLLVSQETQYF.

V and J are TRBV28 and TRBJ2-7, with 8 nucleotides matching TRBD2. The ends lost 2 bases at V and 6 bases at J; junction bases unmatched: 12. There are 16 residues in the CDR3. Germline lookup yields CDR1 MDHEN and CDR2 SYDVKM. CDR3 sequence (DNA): TGTGCCAGCAGTTTACGTTGGCGGGAGGCCGCCGGCGAGCAGTACTTC. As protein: CASSLRWREAAGEQYF.

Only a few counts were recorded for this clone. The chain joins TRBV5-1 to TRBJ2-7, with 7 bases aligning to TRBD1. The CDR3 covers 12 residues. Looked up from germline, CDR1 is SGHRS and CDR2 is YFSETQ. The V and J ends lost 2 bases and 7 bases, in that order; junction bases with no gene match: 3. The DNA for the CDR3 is TGCGCCAGCAGCTTACAGGGGATTGAGCAGTACTTC. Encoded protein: CASSLQGIEQYF.

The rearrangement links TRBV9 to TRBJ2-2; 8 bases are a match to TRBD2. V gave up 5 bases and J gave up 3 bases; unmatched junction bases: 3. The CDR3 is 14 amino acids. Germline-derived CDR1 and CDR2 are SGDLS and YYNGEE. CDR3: CASRKRGYTGELFF. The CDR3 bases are TGTGCCAGCAGAAAGCGGGGGTACACCGGGGAGCTGTTTTTT. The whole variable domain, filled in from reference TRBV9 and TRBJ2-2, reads DSGVTQTPKHLITATGQRVTLRCSPRSGDLSVYWYQQSLDQGLQFLIQYYNGEERAKGNILERFSAQQFPDLHSELNLSSLELGDSALYFCASRKRGYTGELFFGEGSRLTVL.

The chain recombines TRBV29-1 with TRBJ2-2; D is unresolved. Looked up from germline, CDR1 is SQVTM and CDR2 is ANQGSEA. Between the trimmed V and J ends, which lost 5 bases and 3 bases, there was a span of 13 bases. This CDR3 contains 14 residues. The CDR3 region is CSVIARLDTGELFF. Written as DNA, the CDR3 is TGCAGCGTTATTGCTAGATTGGACACCGGGGAGCTGTTTTTT.

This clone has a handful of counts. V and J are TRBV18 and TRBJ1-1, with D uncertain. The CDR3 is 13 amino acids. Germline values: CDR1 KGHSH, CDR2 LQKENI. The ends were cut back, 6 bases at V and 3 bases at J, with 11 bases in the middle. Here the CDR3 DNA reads TGTGCCAGCTCTCGCCTCCGGGACACTGAAGCTTTCTTT. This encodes CASSRLRDTEAFF.

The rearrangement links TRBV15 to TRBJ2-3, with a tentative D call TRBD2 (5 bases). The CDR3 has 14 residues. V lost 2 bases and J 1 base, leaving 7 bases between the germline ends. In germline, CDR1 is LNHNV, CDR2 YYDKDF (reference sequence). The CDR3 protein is CATSRTRGTDTQYF. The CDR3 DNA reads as TGTGCCACCAGCAGAACTAGGGGCACAGATACGCAGTATTTT.

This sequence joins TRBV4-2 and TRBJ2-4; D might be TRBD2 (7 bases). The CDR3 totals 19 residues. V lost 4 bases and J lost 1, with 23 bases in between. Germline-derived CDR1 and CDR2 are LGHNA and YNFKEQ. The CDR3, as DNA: TGTGCCAGCAGCCGAGGGGACAATCGAGGGGGGGACGCCAAAAACATTCAGTACTTC. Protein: CASSRGDNRGGDAKNIQYF.

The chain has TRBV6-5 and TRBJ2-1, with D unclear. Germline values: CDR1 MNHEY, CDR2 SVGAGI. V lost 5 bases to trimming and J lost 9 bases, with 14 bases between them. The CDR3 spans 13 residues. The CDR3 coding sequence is TGTGCCAGCAGTCGTCAAGCCGATTTTGAGCAGTTCTTC. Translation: CASSRQADFEQFF.

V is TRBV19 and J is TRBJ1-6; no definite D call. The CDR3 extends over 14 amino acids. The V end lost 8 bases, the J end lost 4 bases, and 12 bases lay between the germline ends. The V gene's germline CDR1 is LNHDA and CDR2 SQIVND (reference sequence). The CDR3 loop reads CASGGSIYNSPLHF. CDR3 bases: TGTGCCAGTGGAGGGTCGATATATAATTCACCCCTCCACTTT. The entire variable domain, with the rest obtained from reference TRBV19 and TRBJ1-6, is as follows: DGGITQSPKYLFRKEGQNVTLSCEQNLNHDAMYWYRQDPGQGLRLIYYSQIVNDFQKGDIAEGYSVSREKKESFPLTVTSAQKNPTAFYLCASGGSIYNSPLHFGNGTRLTVT.

CDR3 sequence: CASSGGVSTEAFF. The CDR3, as DNA: TGTGCCAGCAGCGGAGGGGTTAGCACTGAAGCTTTCTTT. The chain employs TRBV7-8 and TRBJ1-1; the D gene is possibly TRBD1 (5 bases). The CDR3 consists of 13 residues. The germline V gene encodes CDR1 SGHVS and CDR2 FQNEAQ. Trimming took 5 bases from V and 4 from J, leaving 11 bases between them.

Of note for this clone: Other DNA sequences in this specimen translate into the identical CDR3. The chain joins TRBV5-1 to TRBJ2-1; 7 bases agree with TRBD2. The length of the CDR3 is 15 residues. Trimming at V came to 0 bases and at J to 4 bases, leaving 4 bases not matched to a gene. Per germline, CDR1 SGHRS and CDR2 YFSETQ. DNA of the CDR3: TGCGCCAGCAGCTTGGGCGGGGGTGATTACAATGAGCAGTTCTTC. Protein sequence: CASSLGGGDYNEQFF.

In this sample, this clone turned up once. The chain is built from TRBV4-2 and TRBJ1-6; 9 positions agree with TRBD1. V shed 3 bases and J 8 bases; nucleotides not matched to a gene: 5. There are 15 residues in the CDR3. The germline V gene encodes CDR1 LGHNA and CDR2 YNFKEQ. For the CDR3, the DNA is TGTGCCAGCAGCCAGGCGACAGGGGGATATTCACCCCTCCACTTT. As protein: CASSQATGGYSPLHF.

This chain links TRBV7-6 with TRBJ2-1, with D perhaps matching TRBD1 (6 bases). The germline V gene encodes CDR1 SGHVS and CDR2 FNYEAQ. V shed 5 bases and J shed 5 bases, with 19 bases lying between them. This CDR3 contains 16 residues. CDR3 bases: TGTGCCAGCAGCCCCCGGACAGAAACTACGAACAATGAGCAGTTCTTC. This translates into CASSPRTETTNNEQFF.

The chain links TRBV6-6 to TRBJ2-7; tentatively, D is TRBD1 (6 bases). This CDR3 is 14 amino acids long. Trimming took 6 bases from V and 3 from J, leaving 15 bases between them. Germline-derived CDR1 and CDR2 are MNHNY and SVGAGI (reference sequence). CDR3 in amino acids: CASSPGTTRYEQYF. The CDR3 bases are TGTGCCAGCAGCCCCGGGACAACCCGCTACGAGCAGTACTTC.

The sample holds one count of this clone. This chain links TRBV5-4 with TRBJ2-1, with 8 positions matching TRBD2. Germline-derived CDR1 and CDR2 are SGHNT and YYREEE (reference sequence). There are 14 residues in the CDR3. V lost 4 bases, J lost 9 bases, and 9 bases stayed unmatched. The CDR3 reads CASSLWTSQFEQFF. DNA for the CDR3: TGTGCCAGCAGCCTTTGGACTAGCCAGTTTGAGCAGTTCTTC.

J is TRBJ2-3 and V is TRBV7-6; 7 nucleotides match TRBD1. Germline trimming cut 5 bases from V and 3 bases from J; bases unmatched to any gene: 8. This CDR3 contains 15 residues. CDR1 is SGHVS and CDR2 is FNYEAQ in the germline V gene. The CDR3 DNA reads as TGTGCCAGCAGCACAAGGACAGGCGGGACAGATACGCAGTATTTT. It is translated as CASSTRTGGTDTQYF.

The CDR3 nucleotides are TGTGCCATCAGCCCCTCGACAGGGCCCAGCTCCTACAATGAGCAGTTCTTC. Protein product: CAISPSTGPSSYNEQFF. This chain links TRBV10-3 with TRBJ2-1; TRBD1 aligns across 7 bases. The CDR3 extends over 17 amino acids. Germline V CDR1 and CDR2: ENHRY, SYGVKD. Trimming took 6 bases from V and 0 from J; bases not matched to a gene: 11.